There are a few counts of the clone carrying this TCR beta chain. The antigen remains unidentified. This entry comes from a study of naive and memory T cell subsets. Study outcomes and limitations: From naive to CM, EM and EMRA, diversity decreased and Gini increased. Possibly reflecting memory cells re-expressing CD45RA, a few larger clonotypes occurred in naive repertoires, especially CD8.

Looked up from germline, CDR1 is MDHEN and CDR2 is SYDVKM. This CDR3 is built from 20 residues. After removal of 6 bases from V and 0 bases from J, the junction contained 17 bases not matched to a gene. Both TRBC1 and TRBC2 were covered by a beta constant-region primer of two equimolar oligonucleotides. Four rounds of PCR amplified the ligated cDNA using nested alpha and beta constant-region primers plus SP2. TCRdb re-analysed the UMI-ligation and nested PCR reads in MiXCR, keeping a single row per CDR3 protein. Found here are 150,000 or so distinct CDR3 sequences, roughly 23% of them singletons; the top ten hold less than 0.13%.

The receptor's source is a human donor in good health. This sequence joins TRBV28 and TRBJ2-5; 12 bases line up with TRBD2. What was sequenced was naive CD4+ T cells from blood. CDR3 sequence reads: CASSSPLGGTSGRNQETQYF. DNA for the CDR3: TGTGCCAGCAGCTCCCCGTTGGGGGGGACTAGCGGGCGAAACCAAGAGACCCAGTACTTC.